Detailed here is one TCR beta chain. Its antigen is still unknown. A multiplex PCR was run with 60 Vbeta primers and 13 Jbeta primers. Method: immunoSEQ multiplex PCR; TCRdb's copy keeps in-frame clones and lacks some. The sample shows under 200,000 clones, about 77% of them seen only once. The sample is drawn from a study of cytomegalovirus exposure and HLA in healthy donors. About the study: Unique TCRs from HLA-typed donors, 80 million to 100 million of them, were held in an early data release. Findings of the study overall: Within a later analysis, the majority of CMV-associated TCR beta chains appeared HLA-restricted.

Trimming at V came to 1 base and at J to 2 bases, leaving 5 bases not matched to a gene. Germline CDR1 and CDR2: SQVTM and ANQGSEA. This CDR3 is built from 15 residues. The material sequenced was PBMCs. This TCR was recovered from a man aged 55 to 70 in good health and CMV-seronegative. J is TRBJ2-7 and V is TRBV29-1; TRBD1 matches at 10 bases. The CDR3 spells CSVEVSGTGAYEQYF. The CDR3, as DNA: TGCAGCGTTGAAGTCTCCGGGACAGGGGCCTACGAGCAGTACTTC.